Presented here are 14 T cell receptor beta chains from one specimen sequenced in a study of blood T cell repertoires in COVID-19. The repertoire was sequenced with immunoSEQ multiplex PCR; TCRdb's copy has only in-frame clones and lacks some. The sample consists of some 91,000 clones, roughly 72% of them appearing once. The sample taken for sequencing was peripheral blood. These receptors came from a man aged 65 to 85 with acute or convalescent COVID-19.

The chain has TRBV2 and TRBJ2-2; D unresolved. The CDR3 is 13 amino acids. Germline lookup yields CDR1 SNHLY and CDR2 FYNNEI. Trimming shortened V by 4 bases and J by 5 bases, and 8 bases separated the two germline ends. In nucleotides, the CDR3 is TGTGCCAGCAGTGGTTATCAGACCGGGGAGCTGTTTTTT. This translates into CASSGYQTGELFF.

This rearrangement joins TRBV5-1 to TRBJ1-1; D is unclear. Deletions cut 1 base from V and 0 bases from J, with 4 bases between. This CDR3 comprises 13 residues. Germline loops: CDR1 SGHRS, CDR2 YFSETQ. The CDR3: CASSLPMNTEAFF. In nucleotides, the CDR3 is TGCGCCAGCAGCTTGCCTATGAACACTGAAGCTTTCTTT.

The rearrangement uses TRBV19 and TRBJ1-2, with a tentative D call TRBD1 (6 bases). Trimming took off 4 bases at V and 4 bases at J, with 22 bases between the two ends. CDR1 and CDR2 (germline): LNHDA, SQIVND (reference sequence). The CDR3 length is 17 residues. The CDR3 DNA reads as TGTGCCAGTAGTACAACAAATGACAGGCGGAGAACCTATGGCTACACCTTC. It translates to CASSTTNDRRRTYGYTF.

This clone was counted once. The chain joins TRBV30 to TRBJ2-3; tentatively, D is TRBD1 (7 bases). This CDR3 has 16 residues. The V gene's germline CDR1 is GTSNPN and CDR2 SVGIG (reference sequence). V gave up 0 bases and J gave up 4 bases, with 17 bases separating them. As DNA, the CDR3 is TGTGCCTGGAGTGTACTTCAGGGGGGTAAATCAGATACGCAGTATTTT. Protein product: CAWSVLQGGKSDTQYF.

The CDR3 nucleotides are TGTGCCTGGAGTAGCGGGGTCACAGATACGCAGTATTTT. It is translated as CAWSSGVTDTQYF. The gene calls are TRBV30 and TRBJ2-3; 7 bases agree with TRBD2. The CDR3 runs to 13 residues. In germline, CDR1 is GTSNPN, CDR2 SVGIG (reference sequence). V gave up 2 bases and J gave up 2 bases; unmatched junction bases: 1.

In its sample, this clone was seen once. The J gene is TRBJ1-2, the V gene TRBV5-5; D is undetermined. Germline V gene sequence: CDR1 SGHKS, CDR2 YYEKEE (reference sequence). The V end was cut by 0 bases, the J end by 14 bases, with 11 bases between. The CDR3 sequence is 11 residues long. The CDR3: CASSLDGVRTF. CDR3 bases: TGTGCCAGCAGCTTGGATGGTGTGAGGACCTTC.

The gene calls are TRBV5-1 and TRBJ2-1, with 12 nucleotides matching TRBD1. The germline V gene encodes CDR1 SGHRS and CDR2 YFSETQ. The CDR3 runs to 16 residues. After removal of 4 bases from V and 7 bases from J, the junction contained 9 bases not matched to a gene. CDR3 protein: CASSTGQGATLNEQFF. The CDR3 DNA reads TGCGCCAGCAGCACGGGACAGGGGGCGACTTTGAATGAGCAGTTCTTC.

The chain combines TRBV2 with TRBJ1-5, with TRBD1 identical over 10 bases. The trim removed 5 bases at V and 3 bases at J, leaving 4 bases unmatched. The CDR3 is 15 amino acids. Germline V gene sequence: CDR1 SNHLY, CDR2 FYNNEI. CDR3 in DNA: TGTGCCAGCAGTCGGGACAGGGGACCCAATCAGCCCCAGCATTTT. It codes for CASSRDRGPNQPQHF.

This clone was seen once. The chain joins TRBV6-5 to TRBJ1-5; tentatively, D is TRBD1 (5 bases). Trimming removed 8 bases at V and 4 bases at J, with 18 bases between. The CDR3 spans 15 residues. The V gene's germline CDR1 is MNHEY and CDR2 SVGAGI. CDR3: CASRSGRGPNQPQHF. CDR3 nucleotide sequence: TGTGCCAGCCGTTCCGGGCGGGGCCCGAATCAGCCCCAGCATTTT.

DNA of the CDR3: TGCGCCAGCAGTCCTTTACTAGCGGGGGGTTACAATGAGCAGTTCTTC. Translated, it gives CASSPLLAGGYNEQFF. The V call is TRBV10-2, the J call TRBJ2-1; TRBD2 aligns across 12 bases. V was clipped by 5 bases and J by 4 bases; unmatched bases: 6. Germline V gives CDR1 WSHSY, CDR2 SAAADI. This CDR3 has 16 residues.

The chain couples TRBV6-5 to TRBJ1-2; the D gene is possibly TRBD1 (5 bases). Germline assignment: CDR1 MNHEY and CDR2 SVGAGI. Trimming took off 7 bases at V and 3 bases at J, with 18 bases between the two ends. This CDR3 has 15 amino acids. CDR3 sequence reads: CASTQGAGKYYGYTF. DNA of the CDR3: TGTGCCAGCACCCAAGGGGCAGGGAAGTACTATGGCTACACCTTC.

The gene calls are TRBV2 and TRBJ2-5, with 12 bases matching TRBD2. The trim removed 5 bases at V and 1 base at J, leaving 2 bases unmatched. Germline CDR1 is SNHLY and CDR2 is FYNNEI. The CDR3 extends over 15 amino acids. In nucleotides, the CDR3 is TGTGCCAGCAGTCTGACTAGCGGGAGCCAAGAGACCCAGTACTTC. This encodes CASSLTSGSQETQYF.

The genes are TRBV6-5 and TRBJ1-6; 7 bases align to TRBD1. The V segment lost 2 bases and the J segment 6 bases; nucleotides outside the gene matches: 4. The CDR3 consists of 15 residues. Germline V lookup: CDR1 MNHEY, CDR2 SVGAGI. The DNA of the CDR3 is TGTGCCAGCAGTTACCATAGGGACAGTAATTCACCCCTCCACTTT. Encoded protein: CASSYHRDSNSPLHF.

The rearrangement uses TRBV9 and TRBJ2-3, with 11 bases lining up with TRBD2. In germline, CDR1 is SGDLS, CDR2 YYNGEE. CDR3 length equals 17 residues. V trimming: 3 bases; J trimming: 3 bases; junction bases outside the gene matches: 9. As DNA, the CDR3 is TGTGCCAGCAGCGCCCTCACTAGCGGGGGAGGAACAGATACGCAGTATTTT. Amino acid sequence: CASSALTSGGGTDTQYF. The variable domain in full, completed from reference TRBV9 and TRBJ2-3, reads DSGVTQTPKHLITATGQRVTLRCSPRSGDLSVYWYQQSLDQGLQFLIQYYNGEERAKGNILERFSAQQFPDLHSELNLSSLELGDSALYFCASSALTSGGGTDTQYFGPGTRLTVL.